These 14 T cell receptor beta chains were sequenced from one sample in a study of immunodeficiency. These receptors' targets are unknown. Study conclusions and caveats: In CD4+ T cells, patient V-J pairing and entropy resembled controls.

Profiling relied on immunoSEQ multiplex PCR, and the TCRdb table lists in-frame clones only, not all of them. The sample lists 2,000 to 3,000 clones, roughly 87% occurring once. Source material: CD4+ T cells from blood. The source is a girl aged 5-17 years with POLD1 deficiency.

The chain is built from TRBV5-6 and TRBJ2-5; 7 nucleotides match TRBD1. In germline, CDR1 is SGHDT, CDR2 YYEEEE. The V gene end was trimmed by 2 bases and the J gene end by 5 bases; junction bases not matched to a gene: 3. The CDR3 covers 13 residues. The CDR3 coding sequence is TGTGCCAGCAGCTTTGGGACAGAGGAGACCCAGTACTTC. This gives the protein CASSFGTEETQYF.

The chain joins TRBV6-5 to TRBJ1-2; 7 bases line up with TRBD1. The CDR3 is made up of 13 amino acids. CDR1 and CDR2 from the germline V gene are MNHEY and SVGAGI. V shed 6 bases and J 4 bases; nucleotides not matched to a gene: 5. The CDR3 region is CASSRTGFYGYTF. The CDR3 nucleotides read TGTGCCAGCAGCCGGACAGGCTTCTATGGCTACACCTTC.

This clone showed up just a few times. V and J are TRBV18 and TRBJ2-5; D is perhaps TRBD2 (5 bases). The CDR3 spans 15 residues. CDR1 and CDR2 (germline): KGHSH, LQKENI. The ends were cut back, 3 bases at V and 5 bases at J, with 16 bases in the middle. CDR3 residues: CASSPFGPGSETQYF. CDR3 coding DNA: TGTGCCAGCTCACCTTTTGGGCCGGGGAGCGAGACCCAGTACTTC.

The chain employs TRBV5-1 and TRBJ2-2; 13 bases match TRBD2. CDR3 length: 15 residues. The trim removed 5 bases at V and 7 bases at J, leaving 5 bases unmatched. Germline CDR1 SGHRS, CDR2 YFSETQ. CDR3: CASSGLAGAGGELFF. The CDR3 DNA follows: TGCGCCAGCAGTGGACTAGCGGGAGCGGGCGGGGAGCTGTTTTTT.

The chain links TRBV29-1 to TRBJ2-1, with D hard to call. CDR1 is SQVTM, CDR2 ANQGSEA, per germline. V lost 0 bases, J lost 15 bases, and 15 bases lay in between. The CDR3 has 12 amino acids. CDR3 in DNA: TGCAGCGTTGAAGATTTTGATACCAGTTCGTTCTTC. This gives the protein CSVEDFDTSSFF.

The CDR3 DNA reads TGTGCCAGCAGCCAAGCTCTAGGGGGTTCGCCAGATACGCAGTATTTT. The encoded protein is CASSQALGGSPDTQYF. This sequence joins TRBV14 and TRBJ2-3, with a weak D call TRBD1 (6 bases). The germline gives CDR1 SGHDN, CDR2 FVKESK. With 1 base removed from V and 4 bases from J, the gap between germline ends came to 15 bases. The CDR3 runs to 16 residues.

This chain connects TRBV6-5 to TRBJ2-3; D call uncertain. Germline V gene data show CDR1 as MNHEY and CDR2 as SVGAGI. The CDR3 runs 15 residues. V lost 2 bases, J lost 0 bases, and 9 bases lay in between. The CDR3 sequence is CASSYEYPSTDTQYF. The CDR3 nucleotides read TGTGCCAGCAGTTACGAGTATCCTAGCACAGATACGCAGTATTTT.

This clone was seen only a few times. CDR3 sequence (DNA): TGTGCCAGCAGCCGATGGCTAGCGGGATACCCGAGCTCCTACAATGAGCAGTTCTTC. Encoded protein: CASSRWLAGYPSSYNEQFF. This rearrangement joins TRBV7-9 to TRBJ2-1, with 9 bases matching TRBD2. The junction had 14 bases not matched to a gene; V was cut back by 5 bases and J by 0 bases. The CDR3 sequence is 19 residues long. CDR1 and CDR2 (germline): SEHNR, FQNEAQ (reference sequence).

The chain has TRBV7-4 and TRBJ2-3; 10 bases line up with TRBD2. The CDR3 loop spans 19 amino acids. V was clipped by 1 base and J by 2 bases; unmatched bases: 12. CDR1 is SGHVT, CDR2 SQSDAQ, per germline. The CDR3 here is CASSLVSGLAGAITDTQYF. CDR3 DNA sequence: TGTGCCAGCAGCTTAGTATCGGGGCTAGCGGGGGCTATCACAGATACGCAGTATTTT.

This clone was found once. The chain uses TRBV24-1 and TRBJ2-2, with 9 bases aligning to TRBD2. Germline CDR1 reads KGHDR; CDR2 reads SFDVKD. Trimming removed 12 bases from V and 7 bases from J; junction bases left unmatched: 20. The CDR3 is made up of 17 amino acids. The CDR3 DNA reads TGTGCCGCGGCGAGCGTAGCGGGAGAGTTCTCGGGCGGGGAGCTGTTTTTT. It yields the protein CAAASVAGEFSGGELFF.

This chain joins TRBV6-6 and TRBJ1-6; possible D gene TRBD1, 6 bases. The ends were cut back, 5 bases at V and 7 bases at J, with 12 bases in the middle. The CDR3 is made up of 14 amino acids. CDR1 is MNHNY and CDR2 is SVGAGI in the germline V gene (reference sequence). This chain's CDR3 is CASSPGGRNSPLHF. The CDR3 bases are TGTGCCAGCAGTCCCGGGGGCAGGAATTCACCCCTCCACTTT.

Here the CDR3 DNA reads TGTGCCAGCAGCTTGGCGGCGGGGGACGGTGGCTACACCTTC. It translates to CASSLAAGDGGYTF. The rearrangement joins TRBV5-8 to TRBJ1-2, with D possibly TRBD1 on 5 matching bases. Trimming cost V 0 bases and J 7 bases, with 13 bases left between them. This CDR3 has 14 amino acids. CDR1 is SGHTS, CDR2 YDEGEE, per germline.

CDR3 residues: CASSPGTATNEKLFF. CDR3 DNA sequence: TGTGCCAGCTCACCAGGGACAGCAACTAATGAAAAACTGTTTTTT. The rearrangement uses TRBV18 and TRBJ1-4; 7 positions match TRBD1. V lost 2 bases, J lost 0 bases, and 0 bases stayed unmatched. The CDR3 contains 15 residues. Germline V gene lookup returns CDR1 KGHSH and CDR2 LQKENI.

The rearrangement joins TRBV7-2 to TRBJ2-1, with D unclear. The CDR3 extends over 16 amino acids. Trimming shortened V by 1 base and J by 1 base, and 11 bases separated the two germline ends. Germline assignment: CDR1 SGHTA and CDR2 FQGNSA. The CDR3 here is CASSLGALLSYNEQFF. CDR3 DNA sequence: TGTGCCAGCAGCTTAGGGGCCCTTTTGTCCTACAATGAGCAGTTCTTC. Together with reference TRBV7-2 and TRBJ2-1, the CDR3 gives the full variable domain: GAGVSQSPSNKVTEKGKDVELRCDPISGHTALYWYRQSLGQGLEFLIYFQGNSAPDKSGLPSDRFSAERTGGSVSTLTIQRTQQEDSAVYLCASSLGALLSYNEQFFGPGTRLTVL.